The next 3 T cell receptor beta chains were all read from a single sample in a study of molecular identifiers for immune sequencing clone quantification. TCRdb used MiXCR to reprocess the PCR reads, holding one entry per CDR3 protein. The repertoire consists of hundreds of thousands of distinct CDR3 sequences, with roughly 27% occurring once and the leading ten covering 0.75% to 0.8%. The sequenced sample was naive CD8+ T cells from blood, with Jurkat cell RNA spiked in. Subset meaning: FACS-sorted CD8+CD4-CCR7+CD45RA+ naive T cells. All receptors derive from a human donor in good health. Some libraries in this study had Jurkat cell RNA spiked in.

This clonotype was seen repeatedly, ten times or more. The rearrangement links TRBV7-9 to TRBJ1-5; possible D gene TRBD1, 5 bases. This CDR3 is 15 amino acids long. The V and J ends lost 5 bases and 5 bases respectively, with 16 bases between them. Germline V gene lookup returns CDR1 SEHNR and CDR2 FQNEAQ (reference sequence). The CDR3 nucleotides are TGTGCCAGCAGCCCAGGCCAGGGTATCCATCAGCCCCAGCATTTT. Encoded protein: CASSPGQGIHQPQHF.

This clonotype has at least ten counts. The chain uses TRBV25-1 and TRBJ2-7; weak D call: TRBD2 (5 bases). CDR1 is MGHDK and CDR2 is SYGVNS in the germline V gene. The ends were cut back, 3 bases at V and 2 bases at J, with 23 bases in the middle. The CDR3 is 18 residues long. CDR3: CASSDSKKQTGIAYEQYF. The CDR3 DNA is TGTGCCAGCAGTGATTCCAAGAAGCAAACCGGGATTGCCTACGAGCAGTACTTC.

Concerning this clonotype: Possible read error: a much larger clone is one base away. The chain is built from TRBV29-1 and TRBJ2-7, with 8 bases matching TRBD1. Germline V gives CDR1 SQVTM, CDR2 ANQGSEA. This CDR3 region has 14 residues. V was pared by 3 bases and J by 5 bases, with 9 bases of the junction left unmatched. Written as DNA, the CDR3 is TGCAGCGTTGACCCCGTGACAGGGGTCCACGAGCAGTACTTC. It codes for CSVDPVTGVHEQYF.